The 24 T cell receptor beta chains below were found in one sample sequenced in a study of shared clonotypes between healthy human individuals. The protocol was immunoSEQ multiplex PCR, while the TCRdb copy is restricted to in-frame clones and leaves out a portion. Here the sample spans some 2,400,000 clones, about 94% being singletons. The sample comprised naive CD4+ T cells sorted from blood. The sample's subset: CD45RA+ positively selected. The receptors shown here come from a young man in good health.

This CDR3 is CASSWEINYGYTF. CDR3 in DNA: TGTGCCAGCAGTTGGGAGATTAACTATGGCTACACCTTC. The chain carries TRBV28 and TRBJ1-2, with D unresolved. The V and J ends lost 4 bases and 1 base respectively, with 7 bases between them. The V gene's germline CDR1 is MDHEN and CDR2 SYDVKM. This CDR3 is built from 13 residues.

The gene calls are TRBV10-3 and TRBJ2-5; a weak D match, TRBD1 (5 bases). V dropped 3 bases and J dropped 6 bases, with 17 bases sitting between them. This CDR3 comprises 15 residues. The germline V gene has CDR1 ENHRY and CDR2 SYGVKD. CDR3: CAISEGVASVKTQYF. CDR3 sequence (DNA): TGTGCCATCAGTGAAGGGGTAGCTTCCGTTAAGACCCAGTACTTC.

The chain uses TRBV5-4 and TRBJ2-1, with TRBD2 matching over 13 bases. The CDR3 is made up of 15 amino acids. Germline CDR1 SGHNT, CDR2 YYREEE (reference sequence). The V gene end was trimmed by 5 bases and the J gene end by 8 bases; junction bases not matched to a gene: 7. In DNA form, the CDR3 reads TGTGCCAGCAGACCAACTAGCGGGAGGGCCGATGAGCAGTTCTTC. Its protein product is CASRPTSGRADEQFF.

Comments on this clone: The same CDR3 also results from other DNA sequences found in this sample. V is TRBV9 and J is TRBJ1-2, with a weak D call TRBD1 (5 bases). CDR3 length: 14 amino acids. The germline gives CDR1 SGDLS, CDR2 YYNGEE. Trimming stripped 0 bases from V and 3 bases from J, with 9 bases between. CDR3 region: CASSVDPRDYGYTF. The CDR3 bases are TGTGCCAGCAGCGTAGACCCCAGGGACTATGGCTACACCTTC. The complete variable domain, with remaining parts taken from reference TRBV9 and TRBJ1-2, reads DSGVTQTPKHLITATGQRVTLRCSPRSGDLSVYWYQQSLDQGLQFLIQYYNGEERAKGNILERFSAQQFPDLHSELNLSSLELGDSALYFCASSVDPRDYGYTFGSGTRLTVV.

The chain links TRBV18 to TRBJ1-2; no firm D call. Germline V gene data show CDR1 as KGHSH and CDR2 as LQKENI. The CDR3 has 16 residues. Trimming pared 2 bases from V and 0 bases from J, leaving 13 bases between. CDR3 protein: CASSPATGSANYGYTF. CDR3 bases: TGTGCCAGCTCACCAGCCACGGGGAGCGCTAACTATGGCTACACCTTC.

This chain uses TRBV6-6 with TRBJ2-5, with 8 bases that match TRBD1. Germline assignment: CDR1 MNHNY and CDR2 SVGAGI (reference sequence). The V segment lost 6 bases and the J segment 5 bases; nucleotides outside the gene matches: 11. The CDR3 runs to 15 residues. The CDR3 bases are TGTGCCAGCAGCCAAGGGGCAGGGGGCGTGGAGACCCAGTACTTC. It is translated as CASSQGAGGVETQYF.

The rearrangement uses TRBV9 and TRBJ1-2; D unresolved. CDR3 length: 14 amino acids. The ends were cut back, 3 bases at V and 7 bases at J, with 16 bases in the middle. CDR1 and CDR2 from the germline V gene are SGDLS and YYNGEE. The CDR3 region is CASSAQQRMSGYTF. In DNA form, the CDR3 reads TGTGCCAGCAGCGCACAGCAGCGTATGAGTGGCTACACCTTC.

The chain links TRBV10-3 to TRBJ2-7; a weak D match, TRBD2 (6 bases). V was pared by 4 bases and J by 3 bases, with 22 bases between. The CDR3 has 17 amino acids. The germline V gene encodes CDR1 ENHRY and CDR2 SYGVKD. CDR3 loop: CAISGVGVGDWVYEQYF. For the CDR3, the DNA is TGTGCCATCAGTGGTGTGGGGGTAGGGGACTGGGTCTACGAGCAGTACTTC.

To note about this clone: This sample also contains other DNA sequences that code for the same CDR3. The chain is built from TRBV27 and TRBJ2-2; D unclear. The V and J ends lost 2 bases and 5 bases respectively, with 3 bases between them. The length of the CDR3 is 12 residues. The V gene's germline CDR1 is MNHEY and CDR2 SMNVEV (reference sequence). This chain's CDR3 is CASSLRTGELFF. The CDR3 DNA is TGTGCCAGCAGTTTACGAACCGGGGAGCTGTTTTTT.

Only one count was recorded for this clone. This rearrangement joins TRBV6-5 to TRBJ1-2; D remains ambiguous. Per germline, CDR1 MNHEY and CDR2 SVGAGI. This CDR3 is 14 amino acids long. Trimming took 5 bases from V and 0 from J, leaving 10 bases between them. In nucleotides, the CDR3 is TGTGCCAGCAGTCGGACCGCCTCTAACTATGGCTACACCTTC. Residues: CASSRTASNYGYTF.

This clone was found once. V is TRBV5-4 and J is TRBJ2-1; 7 bases align to TRBD1. The CDR3 runs to 13 residues. Germline lookup yields CDR1 SGHNT and CDR2 YYREEE (reference sequence). Trimming took 0 bases from V and 9 from J; bases not matched to a gene: 3. The chain's CDR3 is CASSLAGGVEQFF. DNA for the CDR3: TGTGCCAGCAGCTTGGCAGGGGGTGTTGAGCAGTTCTTC.

This chain connects TRBV7-8 to TRBJ2-3; 7 nucleotides align to TRBD2. The germline V gene encodes CDR1 SGHVS and CDR2 FQNEAQ. The CDR3 covers 15 residues. With V trimmed by 5 bases and J by 2 bases, 7 bases remained unmatched. CDR3: CASSRTSENTDTQYF. In nucleotides, the CDR3 is TGTGCCAGCAGCCGAACTAGCGAGAACACAGATACGCAGTATTTT.

The V gene is TRBV5-6, the J gene TRBJ1-6; D remains unclear. Germline V CDR1 and CDR2: SGHDT, YYEEEE. V dropped 6 bases and J dropped 5 bases, with 6 bases sitting between them. The CDR3 totals 12 residues. The chain's CDR3 is CASNRDNSPLHF. The CDR3 DNA follows: TGTGCCAGCAATCGGGATAATTCACCCCTCCACTTT.

Here the CDR3 reads CASSSRTGGDTEAFF. Written as DNA, the CDR3 is TGTGCCAGCAGCTCGAGGACAGGGGGAGACACTGAAGCTTTCTTT. This chain joins TRBV7-3 and TRBJ1-1, with TRBD1 matching over 10 bases. CDR3 length equals 15 residues. The junction had 5 bases not matched to a gene; V was cut back by 4 bases and J by 3 bases. Per the germline V gene, CDR1 is SGHTA and CDR2 is FQGTGA.

This rearrangement joins TRBV9 to TRBJ1-1, with D possibly TRBD1 on 5 matching bases. V was shortened by 5 bases and J by 5 bases, with 22 bases between the two germline ends. This CDR3 contains 16 residues. Germline-derived CDR1 and CDR2 are SGDLS and YYNGEE. CDR3: CASRVQDRAGGTEAFF. The CDR3, as DNA: TGTGCCAGCAGGGTCCAGGACCGTGCGGGGGGGACTGAAGCTTTCTTT.

The V and J genes are TRBV6-5 and TRBJ1-1; TRBD1 matches 8 bases. The J segment lost 4 bases and the V segment lost 7 bases, leaving 5 bases of the junction unmatched. Germline lookup yields CDR1 MNHEY and CDR2 SVGAGI. CDR3 size: 13 residues. The CDR3 loop reads CASKDRAVTEAFF. CDR3 nucleotides: TGTGCCAGCAAGGACAGGGCCGTCACTGAAGCTTTCTTT.

This clone was seen a handful of times. The CDR3: CASSESRGRRAFF. The CDR3 DNA reads TGCGCCAGCAGTGAGTCGCGGGGTCGGAGGGCTTTCTTT. This chain connects TRBV10-2 to TRBJ1-1, with D uncertain. The CDR3 consists of 13 residues. Germline V gives CDR1 WSHSY, CDR2 SAAADI. V dropped 0 bases and J dropped 11 bases, with 13 bases sitting between them.

The chain carries TRBV12-5 and TRBJ1-1; TRBD1 is a possible D gene (5 bases). CDR1 is LGHNT, CDR2 FRNRAP, per germline. The CDR3 runs 14 residues. The germline V and J ends were trimmed by 2 bases and 1 base, with 8 bases remaining between them. CDR3 DNA: TGTGCTAGTGGTTTGAGGGGAGCGAACACTGAAGCTTTCTTT. Protein sequence: CASGLRGANTEAFF.

V gene TRBV5-1 combines with J gene TRBJ2-7, with TRBD2 matching 8 bases. The CDR3 sequence is 15 residues long. CDR1 SGHRS and CDR2 YFSETQ come from the germline V gene. The V and J ends lost 4 bases and 0 bases, in that order; junction bases with no gene match: 6. The CDR3 nucleotides are TGCGCCAGCAGCATGCCCGGGACTAGCTCCTACGAGCAGTACTTC. Its translation: CASSMPGTSSYEQYF.

The V gene is TRBV6-5, the J gene TRBJ1-2; D is possibly TRBD1 (5 bases). The CDR3 runs to 15 residues. V lost 4 bases and J 5 bases, leaving 17 bases between the germline ends. Germline CDR1 and CDR2: MNHEY and SVGAGI. In nucleotides, the CDR3 is TGTGCCAGCAGTTCATCGGGGGGAAAGTTTTATGGCTACACCTTC. Protein sequence: CASSSSGGKFYGYTF.

This chain links TRBV10-3 with TRBJ1-6; the D gene is possibly TRBD1 (6 bases). This CDR3 region has 16 residues. Between the trimmed V and J ends, which lost 5 bases and 0 bases, there was a span of 11 bases. Per germline, CDR1 ENHRY and CDR2 SYGVKD. This CDR3 reads CAISPGQSSYNSPLHF. CDR3 coding DNA: TGTGCCATCAGTCCAGGACAGAGCTCCTATAATTCACCCCTCCACTTT.

V gene TRBV7-2 combines with J gene TRBJ2-3, with TRBD2 matching over 7 bases. This CDR3 is 17 amino acids long. Trimming removed 2 bases from V and 0 bases from J; junction bases left unmatched: 8. Per germline, CDR1 SGHTA and CDR2 FQGNSA. Here the CDR3 reads CASSLRSSGTSTDTQYF. DNA for the CDR3: TGTGCCAGCAGCTTAAGATCGAGCGGGACTAGCACAGATACGCAGTATTTT. Full variable domain (missing parts from reference TRBV7-2 and TRBJ2-3): GAGVSQSPSNKVTEKGKDVELRCDPISGHTALYWYRQSLGQGLEFLIYFQGNSAPDKSGLPSDRFSAERTGGSVSTLTIQRTQQEDSAVYLCASSLRSSGTSTDTQYFGPGTRLTVL.

V usage is TRBV18 and J usage is TRBJ2-2; D is possibly TRBD1 or TRBD2 (5 bases each). Trimming left V 5 bases short and J 4 bases short, with 14 bases between. The CDR3 extends over 15 amino acids. Per the germline V gene, CDR1 is KGHSH and CDR2 is LQKENI. CDR3 in amino acids: CASSTRGRGTGELFF. The CDR3 region has the DNA TGTGCCAGCTCAACCCGGGGCCGGGGCACCGGGGAGCTGTTTTTT.

The V call is TRBV30, the J call TRBJ1-3, with D tentatively TRBD1 (5 bases). V lost 3 bases to trimming and J lost 6 bases, with 12 bases between them. Germline V gene data show CDR1 as GTSNPN and CDR2 as SVGIG (reference sequence). There are 13 residues in the CDR3. The CDR3 protein is CAWSIRGANTIYF. In DNA, the CDR3 is TGTGCCTGGAGCATAAGGGGCGCAAACACCATATATTTT.